One sample yielded the 32 T cell receptor beta chains listed below, sequenced in a study of shared clonotypes between healthy human individuals. Clones were read by immunoSEQ multiplex PCR, and TCRdb kept only the in-frame ones, dropping some. The table has 800,000 to 1,200,000 clones, 75% to 85% seen once; the top ten hold under 0.65%. The sequenced sample was memory CD4+ T cells from PBMCs. Specified subset: CD45RA-negative fraction. Receptors originate from a man younger than 30 in good health. Some clones in this sample may be carry-over from other donors' samples.

The chain is built from TRBV28 and TRBJ2-1, with D unresolved. The V end was cut by 5 bases, the J end by 8 bases, with 7 bases between. This CDR3 is 11 amino acids long. Germline V CDR1 and CDR2: MDHEN, SYDVKM. The CDR3 protein is CASSRPYEQFF. The DNA of the CDR3 is TGTGCCAGCAGTCGGCCCTATGAGCAGTTCTTC.

The chain carries TRBV4-2 and TRBJ2-1; TRBD2 aligns across 9 bases. Trimming took 1 base from V and 9 from J; bases not matched to a gene: 4. Germline CDR1 reads LGHNA; CDR2 reads YNFKEQ. The CDR3 is 14 residues long. The CDR3 DNA reads as TGTGCCAGCAGCCAAGTAGCGGGAGCGGGTGAGCAGTTCTTC. Its translation: CASSQVAGAGEQFF.

The chain carries TRBV5-4 and TRBJ2-1; possible D gene TRBD2, 6 bases. CDR1 SGHNT and CDR2 YYREEE come from the germline V gene (reference sequence). V was clipped by 4 bases and J by 9 bases, with 17 bases between them. This CDR3 has 14 residues. The CDR3 DNA reads TGTGCCAGCAGCCCCGCCTTGCGGGAAGGTGAGCAGTTCTTC. Translating it yields CASSPALREGEQFF.

This clone was seen a handful of times. The genes are TRBV4-2 and TRBJ2-1, with D perhaps assigned TRBD1 or TRBD2 (5 bases each). The V gene lost 4 bases and the J gene lost 4 bases, with 11 bases spanning the gap. Germline CDR1 and CDR2: LGHNA and YNFKEQ. The length of the CDR3 is 14 residues. CDR3 DNA: TGTGCCAGCAGCCTCCGGGGCCTTTACAATGAGCAGTTCTTC. Its protein product is CASSLRGLYNEQFF.

The chain carries TRBV4-2 and TRBJ2-1, with D hard to call. CDR1 is LGHNA, CDR2 YNFKEQ, per germline. Trimming cost V 3 bases and J 11 bases, with 14 bases left between them. There are 13 residues in the CDR3. CDR3 region: CASSHPTVRKQFF. DNA for the CDR3: TGTGCCAGCAGCCACCCCACAGTCCGAAAGCAGTTCTTC.

The V call is TRBV6-5, the J call TRBJ1-2; maybe TRBD1 (5 bases). The CDR3 is 16 amino acids. Trimming cost V 0 bases and J 2 bases, with 13 bases left between them. Germline V gives CDR1 MNHEY, CDR2 SVGAGI. In DNA form, the CDR3 reads TGTGCCAGCAGTTACTCGACGCCGCAGGGCAACTATGGCTACACCTTC. Encoded protein: CASSYSTPQGNYGYTF.

The gene calls are TRBV6-5 and TRBJ2-5; TRBD1 aligns across 7 bases. Germline V gene lookup returns CDR1 MNHEY and CDR2 SVGAGI. The CDR3 totals 12 residues. After removal of 4 bases from V and 11 bases from J, the junction contained 7 bases not matched to a gene. The CDR3 DNA is TGTGCCAGCAGTTCCACGACAGGGTCTCAGTACTTC. Translating gives CASSSTTGSQYF.

This chain links TRBV28 with TRBJ1-1; D call uncertain. Germline V gene sequence: CDR1 MDHEN, CDR2 SYDVKM. The CDR3 consists of 15 residues. Trimming took 2 bases from V and 6 from J, leaving 16 bases between them. In nucleotides, the CDR3 is TGTGCCAGCAGTTTACTGGTAAGGGAAGAGCCTGAAGCTTTCTTT. Translating it yields CASSLLVREEPEAFF.

This sequence joins TRBV15 and TRBJ2-1; D may be TRBD1 (6 bases). The germline V and J ends were trimmed by 5 bases and 10 bases, with 18 bases remaining between them. Germline V gene lookup returns CDR1 LNHNV and CDR2 YYDKDF (reference sequence). The CDR3 runs to 14 residues. The CDR3 reads CATSRLPGTFEQFF. The CDR3 nucleotides read TGTGCCACCAGCCGTCTTCCCGGGACATTCGAGCAGTTCTTC.

The table lists this clone with many counts. The rearrangement uses TRBV28 and TRBJ2-2, with 10 bases lining up with TRBD2. The CDR3 sequence is 18 residues long. Germline loops: CDR1 MDHEN, CDR2 SYDVKM. Trimming removed 6 bases from V and 0 bases from J; junction bases left unmatched: 10. CDR3 protein: CASRKGASGSANTGELFF. Written as DNA, the CDR3 is TGTGCCAGCAGGAAGGGAGCTAGCGGGAGCGCGAACACCGGGGAGCTGTTTTTT.

This clone was seen a single time. The chain uses TRBV19 and TRBJ1-5; D not certain. The CDR3 extends over 15 amino acids. Trimming pared 5 bases from V and 9 bases from J, leaving 20 bases between. Germline V CDR1 and CDR2: LNHDA, SQIVND (reference sequence). The CDR3 sequence is CASSVGIPTFGPQHF. CDR3 nucleotides: TGTGCCAGTAGTGTAGGCATCCCCACGTTTGGGCCCCAGCATTTT. The variable domain in full, completed from reference TRBV19 and TRBJ1-5, reads DGGITQSPKYLFRKEGQNVTLSCEQNLNHDAMYWYRQDPGQGLRLIYYSQIVNDFQKGDIAEGYSVSREKKESFPLTVTSAQKNPTAFYLCASSVGIPTFGPQHFGDGTRLSIL.

For this clone: The sample has other DNA sequences that encode this CDR3 too. This chain joins TRBV11-2 and TRBJ2-5, with D hard to call. Germline V CDR1 and CDR2: SGHAT, FQNNGV. This CDR3 region has 13 residues. Trimming removed 3 bases from V and 2 bases from J, with 7 bases in between. CDR3 sequence: CASSFGAQETQYF. In DNA form, the CDR3 reads TGTGCCAGCAGCTTTGGAGCACAAGAGACCCAGTACTTC. Complete variable domain (other parts from reference TRBV11-2 and TRBJ2-5): EAGVAQSPRYKIIEKRQSVAFWCNPISGHATLYWYQQILGQGPKLLIQFQNNGVVDDSQLPKDRFSAERLKGVDSTLKIQPAKLEDSAVYLCASSFGAQETQYFGPGTRLLVL.

The rearrangement joins TRBV7-2 to TRBJ2-1; D is perhaps TRBD2 (6 bases). Trimming pared 4 bases from V and 5 bases from J, leaving 12 bases between. From germline, CDR1 is SGHTA and CDR2 FQGNSA. The CDR3 loop spans 14 amino acids. CDR3 bases: TGTGCCAGCAGCTCCGGGACTCTTAACAATGAGCAGTTCTTC. Amino acid sequence: CASSSGTLNNEQFF.

A word on this clone: Other DNA sequences from this sample encode an identical CDR3 as well. The V call is TRBV6-6, the J call TRBJ2-7, with 7 bases aligning to TRBD2. Germline lookup yields CDR1 MNHNY and CDR2 SVGAGI (reference sequence). The CDR3 totals 15 residues. The ends lost 0 bases at V and 2 bases at J; junction bases unmatched: 4. In DNA, the CDR3 is TGTGCCAGCAGTTACTCCGGGGGGTCCACCTACGAGCAGTACTTC. Residues: CASSYSGGSTYEQYF.

The genes are TRBV7-9 and TRBJ2-1; TRBD2 aligns across 10 bases. With 1 base clipped from V and 4 bases from J, the junction kept 4 bases outside the gene matches. Germline-derived CDR1 and CDR2 are SEHNR and FQNEAQ (reference sequence). This CDR3 is built from 16 residues. In DNA, the CDR3 is TGTGCCAGCAGCTTAGAAGCGGGAGGGGTGTACAATGAGCAGTTCTTC. Translating it yields CASSLEAGGVYNEQFF. The entire variable domain, with the rest obtained from reference TRBV7-9 and TRBJ2-1, is as follows: DTGVSQNPRHKITKRGQNVTFRCDPISEHNRLYWYRQTLGQGPEFLTYFQNEAQLEKSRLLSDRFSAERPKGSFSTLEIQRTEQGDSAMYLCASSLEAGGVYNEQFFGPGTRLTVL.

The chain carries TRBV9 and TRBJ1-4, with D perhaps TRBD1 (5 bases). The CDR3 contains 16 residues. V was shortened by 3 bases and J by 2 bases, with 14 bases between the two germline ends. Germline V gene lookup returns CDR1 SGDLS and CDR2 YYNGEE. CDR3 in DNA: TGTGCCAGCAGCGCTAGGTCAGGGTCGACTAATGAAAAACTGTTTTTT. Translated: CASSARSGSTNEKLFF.

This chain links TRBV6-1 with TRBJ2-1; 14 bases are a match to TRBD2. CDR1 and CDR2 from the germline V gene are MNHNS and SASEGT. The CDR3 runs 17 residues. With 4 bases clipped from V and 4 bases from J, the junction kept 6 bases outside the gene matches. CDR3 residues: CASSGGTSGSLYNEQFF. The CDR3 nucleotides read TGTGCCAGCAGTGGGGGGACTAGCGGGAGTCTGTACAATGAGCAGTTCTTC.

The CDR3 bases are TGTGCCAGCAGCTCAGGGCTCGGCCACGAGCAGTACTTC. This translates into CASSSGLGHEQYF. The chain joins TRBV7-3 to TRBJ2-7; D perhaps matches TRBD1 (5 bases). The germline CDR1 and CDR2 sequences are SGHTA and FQGTGA. With 4 bases removed from V and 5 bases from J, the gap between germline ends came to 12 bases. The CDR3 has 13 amino acids.

Worth noting for this clone: Compared with germline, one end of the junction differs, possibly owing to a read error. CDR3 DNA: TGCGCCAGCAGCCAAGGGTCCGTTGTCGGACACCAGGAGACCCAGTACTTC. Translated, it gives CASSQGSVVGHQETQYF. This chain connects TRBV4-1 to TRBJ2-5; TRBD1 might be the D (5 bases). CDR3 size: 17 residues. Germline CDR1 is MGHRA and CDR2 is YSYEKL.

This clone showed up just a few times. The chain carries TRBV7-9 and TRBJ1-2, with 12 positions matching TRBD1. After removal of 5 bases from V and 8 bases from J, the junction contained 6 bases not matched to a gene. This CDR3 is built from 14 residues. Germline V lookup: CDR1 SEHNR, CDR2 FQNEAQ (reference sequence). The CDR3 bases are TGTGCCAGCAGCGAGGGGGACAGGGGGCACGGCTACACCTTC. Translating gives CASSEGDRGHGYTF.

Here the CDR3 DNA reads TGTGCCAGCAGCTCCGGGACAGGGTTTGGTGAAGCTTTCTTT. Its protein is CASSSGTGFGEAFF. The chain combines TRBV28 with TRBJ1-1; 9 bases fit TRBD1. Trimming cost V 6 bases and J 7 bases; bases outside gene matches: 9. The CDR3 is 14 residues long. Looked up from germline, CDR1 is MDHEN and CDR2 is SYDVKM.

The chain uses TRBV28 and TRBJ1-2, with D hard to call. Trimming removed 3 bases from V and 4 bases from J, with 9 bases in between. Per germline, CDR1 MDHEN and CDR2 SYDVKM. The CDR3 consists of 13 residues. CDR3 protein: CASSFKRAYGYTF. As DNA, the CDR3 is TGTGCCAGCAGTTTTAAGAGGGCCTATGGCTACACCTTC.

The chain's CDR3 is CSASPGGGQYF. The CDR3 region has the DNA TGCAGTGCTAGCCCGGGTGGGGGGCAGTACTTC. This chain links TRBV20-1 with TRBJ2-7, with D perhaps assigned TRBD1 or TRBD2 (5 bases each). Looked up from germline, CDR1 is DFQATT and CDR2 is SNEGSKA (reference sequence). With 3 bases removed from V and 9 bases from J, the gap between germline ends came to 12 bases. This CDR3 region has 11 residues.

The CDR3: CASSRFDRVGNQPQHF. The DNA for the CDR3 is TGTGCCAGCAGTCGATTCGACAGGGTGGGTAATCAGCCCCAGCATTTT. V gene TRBV4-2 combines with J gene TRBJ1-5; 7 positions match TRBD1. CDR3 length: 16 amino acids. The J segment lost 4 bases and the V segment lost 6 bases, leaving 12 bases of the junction unmatched. In germline, CDR1 is LGHNA, CDR2 YNFKEQ.

The chain employs TRBV5-1 and TRBJ2-5; 8 bases are shared with TRBD1. CDR1 and CDR2 (germline): SGHRS, YFSETQ. CDR3 length equals 15 residues. V lost 0 bases, J lost 3 bases, and 4 bases stayed unmatched. In nucleotides, the CDR3 is TGCGCCAGCAGCTTGGGGGTGACAGGGGAAGAGACCCAGTACTTC. Translated, it gives CASSLGVTGEETQYF.

The chain combines TRBV19 with TRBJ1-1, with D unresolved. CDR1 and CDR2 from the germline V gene are LNHDA and SQIVND (reference sequence). The CDR3 length is 14 residues. Trimming removed 5 bases from V and 1 base from J, with 11 bases in between. CDR3 nucleotide sequence: TGTGCCAGTAGTCCTATAAGGGAGAACACTGAAGCTTTCTTT. Translated: CASSPIRENTEAFF.

This rearrangement joins TRBV7-3 to TRBJ2-5, with 10 positions matching TRBD2. The ends lost 4 bases at V and 3 bases at J; junction bases unmatched: 2. Germline loops: CDR1 SGHTA, CDR2 FQGTGA. The CDR3 length is 14 residues. CDR3 nucleotide sequence: TGTGCCAGCAGCTCTGGACTAGCGGAAGAGACCCAGTACTTC. As protein: CASSSGLAEETQYF.

The V gene is TRBV7-9, the J gene TRBJ2-2, with D possibly TRBD2 on 6 matching bases. Between the trimmed V and J ends, which lost 5 bases and 4 bases, there was a span of 11 bases. Germline-derived CDR1 and CDR2 are SEHNR and FQNEAQ (reference sequence). The CDR3 totals 14 residues. CDR3: CASSLGGVTGELFF. In nucleotides, the CDR3 is TGTGCCAGCAGCCTGGGGGGAGTCACCGGGGAGCTGTTTTTT.

The rearrangement uses TRBV5-1 and TRBJ2-3, with D perhaps assigned TRBD1 or TRBD2 (5 bases each). The CDR3 totals 18 residues. Germline assignment: CDR1 SGHRS and CDR2 YFSETQ. V lost 3 bases and J 0 bases, leaving 20 bases between the germline ends. The CDR3 bases are TGCGCCAGCAGCTCGCCGGGACGGGTTGACTCTAGCACAGATACGCAGTATTTT. It translates to CASSSPGRVDSSTDTQYF.

The chain has TRBV28 and TRBJ1-5; 9 bases match TRBD1. CDR3 size: 15 residues. Germline V lookup: CDR1 MDHEN, CDR2 SYDVKM. The J segment lost 2 bases and the V segment lost 5 bases, leaving 4 bases of the junction unmatched. For the CDR3, the DNA is TGTGCCAGCAGTACTCGGACAGGGGGCAATCAGCCCCAGCATTTT. The encoded protein is CASSTRTGGNQPQHF.

The sample holds one count of this clone. The chain is built from TRBV5-1 and TRBJ2-7, with a weak D call TRBD2 (6 bases). This CDR3 is 16 amino acids long. Looked up from germline, CDR1 is SGHRS and CDR2 is YFSETQ. V was cut by 0 bases and J by 0 bases, with 13 bases left in between. The CDR3 reads CASSLVTAGVSYEQYF. CDR3 sequence (DNA): TGCGCCAGCAGCTTGGTTACAGCGGGTGTCTCCTACGAGCAGTACTTC.

On this clone: This specimen includes other DNA sequences encoding the same CDR3. The genes are TRBV18 and TRBJ2-1, with 7 bases lining up with TRBD2. This CDR3 is 16 amino acids long. The germline V gene encodes CDR1 KGHSH and CDR2 LQKENI. V trimming: 0 bases; J trimming: 7 bases; junction bases outside the gene matches: 9. CDR3 in amino acids: CASSPPGGRAWNEQFF. Here the CDR3 DNA reads TGTGCCAGCTCACCACCGGGAGGGAGGGCCTGGAATGAGCAGTTCTTC.